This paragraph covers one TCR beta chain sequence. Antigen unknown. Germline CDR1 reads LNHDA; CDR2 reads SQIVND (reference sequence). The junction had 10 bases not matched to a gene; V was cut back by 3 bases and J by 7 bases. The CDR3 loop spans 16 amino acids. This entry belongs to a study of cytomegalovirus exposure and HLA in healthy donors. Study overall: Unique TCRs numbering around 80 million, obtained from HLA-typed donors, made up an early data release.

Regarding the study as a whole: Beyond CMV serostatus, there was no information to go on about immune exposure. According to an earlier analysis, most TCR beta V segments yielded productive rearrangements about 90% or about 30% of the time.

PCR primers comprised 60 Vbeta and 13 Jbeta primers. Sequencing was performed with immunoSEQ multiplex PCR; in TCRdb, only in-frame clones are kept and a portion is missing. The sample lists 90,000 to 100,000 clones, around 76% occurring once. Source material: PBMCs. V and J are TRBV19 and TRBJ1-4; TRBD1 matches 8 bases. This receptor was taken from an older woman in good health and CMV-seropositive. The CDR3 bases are TGTGCCAGTAGTATGGGGGACAGGTTATTCAGTGAAAAACTGTTTTTT. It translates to CASSMGDRLFSEKLFF.